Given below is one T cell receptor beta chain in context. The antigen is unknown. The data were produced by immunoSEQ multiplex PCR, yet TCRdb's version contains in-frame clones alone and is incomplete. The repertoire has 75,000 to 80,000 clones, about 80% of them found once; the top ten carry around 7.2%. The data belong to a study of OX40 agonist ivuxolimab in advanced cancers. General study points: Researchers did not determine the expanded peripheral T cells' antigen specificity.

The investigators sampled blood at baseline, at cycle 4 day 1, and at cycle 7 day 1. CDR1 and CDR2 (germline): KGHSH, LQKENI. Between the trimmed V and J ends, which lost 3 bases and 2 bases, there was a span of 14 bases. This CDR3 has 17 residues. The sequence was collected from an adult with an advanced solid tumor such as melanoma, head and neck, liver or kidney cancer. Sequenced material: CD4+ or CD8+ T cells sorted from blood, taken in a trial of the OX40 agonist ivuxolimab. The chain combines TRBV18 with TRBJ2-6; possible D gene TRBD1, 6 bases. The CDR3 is CASSPSLQGTGANVLTF. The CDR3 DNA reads TGTGCCAGCTCACCCTCGCTACAGGGTACTGGGGCCAACGTCCTGACTTTC.